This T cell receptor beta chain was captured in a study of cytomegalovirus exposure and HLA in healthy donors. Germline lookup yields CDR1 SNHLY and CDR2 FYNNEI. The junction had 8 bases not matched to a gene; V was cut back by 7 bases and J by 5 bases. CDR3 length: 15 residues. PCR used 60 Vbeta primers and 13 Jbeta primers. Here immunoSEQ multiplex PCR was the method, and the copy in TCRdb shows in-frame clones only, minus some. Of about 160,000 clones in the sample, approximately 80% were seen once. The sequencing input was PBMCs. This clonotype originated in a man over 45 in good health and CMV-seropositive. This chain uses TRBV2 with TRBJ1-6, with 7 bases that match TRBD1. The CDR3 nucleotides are TGTGCCAGCACAAAAACAGGGGCGGATAATTCACCCCTCCACTTT. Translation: CASTKTGADNSPLHF.